This passage covers 21 T cell receptor beta chains from one sample sequenced in a study of breast tumors, draining lymph nodes, adjacent tissues. Samples came from axillary lymph nodes draining the breast cancer. MiXCR, run by TCRdb on the multiplex PCR reads, gives a single entry per CDR3 protein. Among around 140,000 distinct CDR3 sequences listed, under 25% were seen once. The sequenced material came from axillary lymph node tissue. The receptors derive from a female donor with breast cancer. Some clones in this sample may be carry-over from other donors' samples.

With regard to this clonotype: A much larger clone differs by one base, so this may be a read error. The V and J genes are TRBV6-2 or TRBV6-3 and TRBJ1-4, with TRBD1 identical over 7 bases. The CDR3 runs 16 residues. Germline V lookup: CDR1 MNHEY, CDR2 SVGEGT. CDR3 coding DNA: TGTGCCAGCAGTCGGGGGACAGAATCAACTAATGAAGAACTGTTTTTT. Protein sequence: CASSRGTESTNEELFF.

This clonotype was observed many times. The gene calls are TRBV6-1 and TRBJ1-5; 9 positions match TRBD1. V shed 5 bases and J 7 bases; nucleotides not matched to a gene: 3. CDR3 length: 13 amino acids. CDR1 is MNHNS and CDR2 is SASEGT in the germline V gene. In nucleotides, the CDR3 is TGTGCCAGCAGTAGGACAGGGGAGCAGCCCCAGCATTTT. It codes for CASSRTGEQPQHF.

A word on this clonotype: A single base separates this from a much larger clone, so it may be a read error. The chain recombines TRBV19 with TRBJ2-1, with 8 bases matching TRBD2. The V gene's germline CDR1 is LNHDA and CDR2 SQIVND (reference sequence). The CDR3 runs 15 residues. The CDR3 DNA sequence: TGTGCCAGTAAGGAGCGGGAGTTCCCCTACAATGAGCAGCTCTTC. This gives the protein CASKEREFPYNEQLF.

This clonotype has at least ten counts. This chain uses TRBV7-9 with TRBJ2-2, with TRBD2 as a possible D gene (6 bases). Germline V gene sequence: CDR1 SEHNR, CDR2 FQNEAQ (reference sequence). Trimming removed 8 bases at V and 0 bases at J, with 13 bases between. The length of the CDR3 is 15 residues. In DNA, the CDR3 is TGTGCCAGCTCGACCGGGACTTCGAACACCGGGGAGCTGTTTTTT. Its translation is CASSTGTSNTGELFF.

This clonotype was picked up many times. V and J are TRBV30 and TRBJ2-3, with 8 bases that match TRBD1. Unmatched junction bases numbered 5, after V lost 1 base and J lost 5 bases. This CDR3 is 14 amino acids long. CDR1 and CDR2 (germline): GTSNPN, SVGIG (reference sequence). The CDR3 is CAWSADRGVDTQYF. CDR3 in DNA: TGTGCCTGGAGTGCAGACAGGGGAGTAGATACGCAGTATTTT.

This clonotype was seen a few times. This chain connects TRBV28 to TRBJ2-2; D gene unclear. V was pared by 3 bases and J by 4 bases, with 6 bases between. The CDR3 is 13 amino acids. Germline V gene data show CDR1 as MDHEN and CDR2 as SYDVKM. The CDR3 loop is CASSFGGTGELFF. For the CDR3, the DNA is TGTGCCAGCAGTTTCGGCGGCACCGGGGAGCTGTTTTTT.

This clonotype occurred many times. This chain links TRBV20-1 with TRBJ1-2, with TRBD1 identical over 7 bases. CDR3 length equals 14 residues. V gave up 6 bases and J gave up 2 bases; unmatched junction bases: 9. CDR1 is DFQATT, CDR2 SNEGSKA, per germline (reference sequence). CDR3 DNA: TGCAGTGCCATATCTCGGACAGGCAACTATGGCTACACCTTC. Residues: CSAISRTGNYGYTF.

Remarks on this clonotype: Since a much larger clone is just one base distant, this may be a read error. The chain recombines TRBV27 with TRBJ2-7; D assignment may be TRBD1 or TRBD2 (6 bases each). The V gene's germline CDR1 is MNHEY and CDR2 SMNVEV (reference sequence). This CDR3 has 16 residues. Trimming left V 3 bases short and J 2 bases short, with 17 bases between. The CDR3 loop reads CASSFYRETRTYEQYF. CDR3 nucleotides: TGTGCCAGCAGTTTCTACAGGGAGACTAGGACCTACGAGCAGTACTTC.

For this clonotype: A much larger clone sits a single nucleotide away, making a read error possible. The chain employs TRBV5-5 and TRBJ2-2; D perhaps matches TRBD2 (5 bases). CDR1 SGHKS and CDR2 YYEKEE come from the germline V gene (reference sequence). CDR3 length: 14 residues. DNA of the CDR3: TGTGCCAGCAGCTTACTTACCCACACCGGGGAGCTGCTTTTT. This translates into CASSLLTHTGELLF.

The table lists this clonotype with many counts. This rearrangement joins TRBV20-1 to TRBJ2-5; no definite D call. This CDR3 is 13 amino acids long. Trimming stripped 6 bases from V and 5 bases from J, with 16 bases between. Germline values: CDR1 DFQATT, CDR2 SNEGSKA (reference sequence). The chain's CDR3 is CSAPETPAETQYF. In nucleotides, the CDR3 is TGCAGTGCCCCCGAGACCCCCGCGGAGACCCAGTACTTC.

Comment on this clonotype: A much more abundant neighbour one base away suggests this may be a read error. Likely a read error: the CDR3 ends without its conserved phenylalanine or tryptophan. V and J are TRBV5-1 and TRBJ2-1; D remains ambiguous. Germline V gene data show CDR1 as SGHRS and CDR2 as YFSETQ. V dropped 1 base and J dropped 6 bases, with 5 bases sitting between them. The length of the CDR3 is 12 residues. CDR3 sequence reads: CASSLNGNEQFL. CDR3 in DNA: TGCGCCAGCAGCTTGAATGGCAATGAGCAGTTCCTC.

In this sample, this clonotype turned up many times. The chain uses TRBV5-1 and TRBJ1-2; D gene ambiguous. Germline-derived CDR1 and CDR2 are SGHRS and YFSETQ. The CDR3 sequence is 14 residues long. V lost 1 base to trimming and J lost 1 base, with 8 bases between them. The CDR3 region is CASSLNPVNYGYTF. The CDR3 DNA sequence: TGCGCCAGCAGCTTGAATCCAGTTAACTATGGCTACACCTTC.

This clonotype was seen ten or more times. The V call is TRBV9, the J call TRBJ2-1, with 10 bases lining up with TRBD2. The CDR3 consists of 15 residues. After removal of 3 bases from V and 6 bases from J, the junction contained 6 bases not matched to a gene. Germline values: CDR1 SGDLS, CDR2 YYNGEE. The CDR3 spells CASSALAGLFNEQFF. The CDR3 DNA is TGTGCCAGCAGCGCACTAGCGGGATTGTTCAATGAGCAGTTCTTC.

This clonotype was observed a handful of times. CDR3 nucleotide sequence: TGTGACATAGCGGAGTTTCGCTCTGGGGCCAACGTCCTGACTTTC. As protein: CDIAEFRSGANVLTF. This chain uses TRBV19 with TRBJ2-6; possible D gene TRBD2, 6 bases. This CDR3 contains 15 residues. Germline loops: CDR1 LNHDA, CDR2 SQIVND (reference sequence).

The chain uses TRBV7-8 and TRBJ2-1, with D maybe TRBD2 (6 bases). Trimming removed 1 base from V and 4 bases from J, with 17 bases in between. This CDR3 is 17 amino acids long. Germline V lookup: CDR1 SGHVS, CDR2 FQNEAQ. The CDR3 region has the DNA TGTGCCAGCAGCTTAGGGGGGACGTGGGACTTTTACAATGAGCAGTTCTTC. Translation: CASSLGGTWDFYNEQFF.

In its sample, this clonotype was seen many times. The genes are TRBV20-1 and TRBJ2-7; 13 bases align to TRBD2. V lost 4 bases, J lost 6 bases, and 9 bases stayed unmatched. The CDR3 spans 15 residues. The germline V gene has CDR1 DFQATT and CDR2 SNEGSKA (reference sequence). The CDR3 coding sequence is TGCAGTGCTATACCGCTCACTAGCGGGAGGGCCGAGCAGTACTTC. Translating it yields CSAIPLTSGRAEQYF.

This clonotype was observed many times. V usage is TRBV7-2 and J usage is TRBJ2-3, with 11 bases matching TRBD2. CDR1 SGHTA and CDR2 FQGNSA come from the germline V gene. Trimming removed 3 bases from V and 7 bases from J; junction bases left unmatched: 6. The CDR3 sequence is 15 residues long. The DNA for the CDR3 is TGTGCCAGCAGCTTCCCTAGCGGGGGGTGGAATACGCAGTATTTT. It translates to CASSFPSGGWNTQYF.

This clonotype was recorded once. A much larger clonotype is one base distant, so this may be a read error. Likely a read error: the CDR3 ends without its conserved phenylalanine or tryptophan. V gene TRBV5-6 combines with J gene TRBJ2-5, with D perhaps given as TRBD1 or TRBD2 (6 bases each). The CDR3 runs 15 residues. Germline V gene data show CDR1 as SGHDT and CDR2 as YYEEEE. V was shortened by 0 bases and J by 2 bases, with 11 bases between the two germline ends. Here the CDR3 DNA reads TGTGCCAGCAGCTTGGGGGGGGCGGCTCAAGAGACCCAGTACCTC. This codes for CASSLGGAAQETQYL.

The sample holds many counts of this clonotype. The chain has TRBV20-1 and TRBJ1-2; tentative D call: TRBD1 (5 bases). Germline V CDR1 and CDR2: DFQATT, SNEGSKA (reference sequence). The CDR3 runs 13 residues. The V end was cut by 2 bases, the J end by 4 bases, with 11 bases between. The CDR3 region is CSARLRDIYGYTF. The DNA of the CDR3 is TGCAGTGCTAGACTCAGGGATATCTATGGCTACACCTTC.

In its sample, this clonotype was seen once. One end of the junction is discordant with germline, which a read error may explain. The rearrangement joins TRBV28 to TRBJ2-7; the D gene could be TRBD1 or TRBD2 (5 bases each). CDR3 length equals 14 residues. Germline loops: CDR1 MDHEN, CDR2 SYDVKM. As DNA, the CDR3 is TGTGCCAGCAGGGGGACGTTTAGCTCCCACGAGCAGTACTTC. Amino acid sequence: CASRGTFSSHEQYF.

Ten or more counts support this clonotype. The V call is TRBV29-1, the J call TRBJ2-5; D not certain. The CDR3 runs to 12 residues. Germline CDR1 and CDR2: SQVTM and ANQGSEA. V was shortened by 2 bases and J by 0 bases, with 4 bases between the two germline ends. The CDR3 nucleotides are TGCAGCGTTGAAAGACACCAAGAGACCCAGTACTTC. It translates to CSVERHQETQYF. Combining the CDR3 with reference TRBV29-1 and TRBJ2-5 gives the whole variable domain SAVISQKPSRDICQRGTSLTIQCQVDSQVTMMFWYRQQPGQSLTLIATANQGSEATYESGFVIDKFPISRPNLTFSTLTVSNMSPEDSSIYLCSVERHQETQYFGPGTRLLVL.